The sequence of this T cell receptor (beta chain) was determined in a study of T-cell reconstitution after alpha-beta-depleted transplantation in children. TCRbeta library construction was performed incorporating unique molecular identifiers. TCRdb re-called the PCR reads through MiXCR, storing one row per CDR3 protein. The data show approximately 630,000 distinct CDR3 sequences, 10% to 15% seen once. About this clonotype: What it recognizes is unknown.

Study-level findings and limits: The authors attributed T-cell counts and diversity one year after transplant mostly to newly produced T cells. After transplant, at about two months, alpha-beta T cells were reportedly derived from several hundred expanded graft clones.

The CDR3 totals 16 residues. V was shortened by 0 bases and J by 3 bases, with 11 bases between the two germline ends. CDR1 MNHEY and CDR2 SVGAGI come from the germline V gene. The sequenced sample was PBMCs, obtained before TCRalphabeta/CD19-depleted stem cell transplant. This sequence was found in a girl aged 2-10 years with congenital amegakaryocytic thrombocytopenia, due to receive a stem cell transplant. V gene TRBV6-5 combines with J gene TRBJ2-2; a weak D match, TRBD2 (6 bases). The CDR3 bases are TGTGCCAGCAGTTACTCCTCCGGGACTCACACCGGGGAGCTGTTTTTT. As protein: CASSYSSGTHTGELFF.